These T cell receptor beta chains were read from a single sample in a study of blood T cell repertoires in COVID-19. This table comes from immunoSEQ multiplex PCR, and its TCRdb copy is limited to in-frame clones, with some not included. The sample carries more than 150,000 clones, around 82% recorded once. Sequencing was performed on peripheral blood. These receptor sequences come from a man aged 18 to 30 with active or convalescent COVID-19. CDR3s include the opening cysteine and the closing phenylalanine or tryptophan. Fields, in order: CDR3 DNA, CDR3 protein, V gene, D gene, J gene, clone size. D genes are given only for firm matches. Clone size is not always given. Where it is, it says once, few, many or a class for expanded clones.

TGTGCCAGCAGTTTACTTGGACAGGGATCCTACGAGCAGTACTTC | CASSLLGQGSYEQYF | TRBV27 | TRBD1 | TRBJ2-7 | -
TGTGCCAGCAGTCCCCTAACCGGGACTGACTACTACGAGCAGTACTTC | CASSPLTGTDYYEQYF | TRBV6-2/TRBV6-3 | - | TRBJ2-7 | -
TGTGCCAGCAAGGATCGGACAGAAGAGACCCAGTACTTC | CASKDRTEETQYF | TRBV12-3/TRBV12-4 | - | TRBJ2-5 | -
TGTGCCAGCAGCTTAGGTTTTCGGACAGGGGGCACAGATACGCAGTATTTT | CASSLGFRTGGTDTQYF | TRBV7-3 | TRBD1 | TRBJ2-3 | -
TGTGCCACCAGCAGGGGGCCGTATGAAAAACTGTTTTTT | CATSRGPYEKLFF | TRBV15 | - | TRBJ1-4 | -
TGTGCCAGCAGCGTAGTTTCTAGCGGGAGGGCCTCAGGTGAGCAGTTCTTC | CASSVVSSGRASGEQFF | TRBV9 | TRBD2 | TRBJ2-1 | -
TGTGCCAGCAGCTTAGGCAGGGAAGGCTACGAGCAGTACTTC | CASSLGREGYEQYF | TRBV7-6 | - | TRBJ2-7 | -
TGTGCCAGCAGCACAGGGGGTAGAGCAAAGTATGGCTACACCTTC | CASSTGGRAKYGYTF | TRBV2 | TRBD1 | TRBJ1-2 | -
TGCGCCAGCAGCCCGGACAGGGAGTCGAATGAGCAGTTCTTC | CASSPDRESNEQFF | TRBV4-3 | TRBD1 | TRBJ2-1 | few
TGTGCAAGTCGCTCAATCAGAGGGTATCAGCCCCAGCATTTT | CASRSIRGYQPQHF | TRBV12-2 | - | TRBJ1-5 | -
TGTGCCAGCAAACTAGCGGCGTACCAAGAGACCCAGTACTTC | CASKLAAYQETQYF | TRBV2 | TRBD2 | TRBJ2-5 | once
TGTGCCAGCAGCTTAGCGCTTACCCGGACTAGCAGGGTCGCCGGGGAGCTGTTTTTT | CASSLALTRTSRVAGELFF | TRBV7-9 | TRBD2 | TRBJ2-2 | few
TGTGCCAGCAGCTCCCAAAGGGGTGAGCAGTTCTTC | CASSSQRGEQFF | TRBV11-2 | - | TRBJ2-1 | once
TGTGCCAGCAGTGTTTCCGGGACTAGCGGGGGTTATACGCAGTATTTT | CASSVSGTSGGYTQYF | TRBV2 | TRBD2 | TRBJ2-3 | -
TGTGCCAGTGGGACAGGGGCTGCTCAGCCCCAGCATTTT | CASGTGAAQPQHF | TRBV19 | TRBD1 | TRBJ1-5 | -
TGTGCCAGCAGTTCGGACTTCAATGGCTACACCTTC | CASSSDFNGYTF | TRBV28 | - | TRBJ1-2 | -